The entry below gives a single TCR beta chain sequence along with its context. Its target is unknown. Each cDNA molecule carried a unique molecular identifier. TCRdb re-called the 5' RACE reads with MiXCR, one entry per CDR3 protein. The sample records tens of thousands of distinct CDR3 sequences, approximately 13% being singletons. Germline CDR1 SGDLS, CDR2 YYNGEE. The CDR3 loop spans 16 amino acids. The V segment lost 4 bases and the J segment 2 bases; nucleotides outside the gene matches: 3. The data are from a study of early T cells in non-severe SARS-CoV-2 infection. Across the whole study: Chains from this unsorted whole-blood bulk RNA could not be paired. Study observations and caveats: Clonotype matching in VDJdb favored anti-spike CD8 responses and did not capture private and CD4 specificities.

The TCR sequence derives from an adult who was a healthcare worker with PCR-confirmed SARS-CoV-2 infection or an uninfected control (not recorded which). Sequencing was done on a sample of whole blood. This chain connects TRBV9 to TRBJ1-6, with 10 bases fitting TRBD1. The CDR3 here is CASSPGQGAYNSPLHF. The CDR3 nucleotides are TGTGCCAGCAGCCCCGGACAGGGGGCCTATAATTCACCCCTCCACTTT.